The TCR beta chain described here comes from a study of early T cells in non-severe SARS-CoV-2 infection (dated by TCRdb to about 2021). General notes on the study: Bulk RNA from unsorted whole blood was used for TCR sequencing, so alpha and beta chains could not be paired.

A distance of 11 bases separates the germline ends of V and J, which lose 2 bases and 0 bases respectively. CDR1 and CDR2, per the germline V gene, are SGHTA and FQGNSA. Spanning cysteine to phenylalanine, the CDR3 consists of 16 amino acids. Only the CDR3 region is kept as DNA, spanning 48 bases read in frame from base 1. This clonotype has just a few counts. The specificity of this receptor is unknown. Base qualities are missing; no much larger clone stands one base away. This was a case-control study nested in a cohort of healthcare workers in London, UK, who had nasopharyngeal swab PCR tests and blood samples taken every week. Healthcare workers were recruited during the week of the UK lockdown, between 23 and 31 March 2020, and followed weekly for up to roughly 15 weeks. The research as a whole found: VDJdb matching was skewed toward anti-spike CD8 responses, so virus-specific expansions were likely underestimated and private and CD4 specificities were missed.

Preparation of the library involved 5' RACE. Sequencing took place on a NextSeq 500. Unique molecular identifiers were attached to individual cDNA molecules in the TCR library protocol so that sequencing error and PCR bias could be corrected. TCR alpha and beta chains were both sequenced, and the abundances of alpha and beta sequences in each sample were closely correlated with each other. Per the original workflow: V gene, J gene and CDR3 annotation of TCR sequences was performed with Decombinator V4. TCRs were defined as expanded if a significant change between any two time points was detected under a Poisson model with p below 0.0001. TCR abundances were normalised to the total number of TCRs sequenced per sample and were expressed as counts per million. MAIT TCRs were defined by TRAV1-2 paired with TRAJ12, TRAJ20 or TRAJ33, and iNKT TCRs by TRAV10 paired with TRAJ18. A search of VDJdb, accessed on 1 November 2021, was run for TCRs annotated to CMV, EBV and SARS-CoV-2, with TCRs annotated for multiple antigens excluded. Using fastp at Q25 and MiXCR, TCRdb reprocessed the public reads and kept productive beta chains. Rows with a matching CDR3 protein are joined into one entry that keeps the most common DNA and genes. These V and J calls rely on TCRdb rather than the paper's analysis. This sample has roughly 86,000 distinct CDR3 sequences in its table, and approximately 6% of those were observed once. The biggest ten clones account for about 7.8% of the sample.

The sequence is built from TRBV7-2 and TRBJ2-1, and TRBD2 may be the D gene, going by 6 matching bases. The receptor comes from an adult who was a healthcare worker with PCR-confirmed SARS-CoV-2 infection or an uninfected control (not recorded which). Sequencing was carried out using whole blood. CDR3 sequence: CASSLRGSVSYNEQFF. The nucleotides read TGTGCCAGCAGCTTACGGGGGAGTGTCTCCTACAATGAGCAGTTCTTC. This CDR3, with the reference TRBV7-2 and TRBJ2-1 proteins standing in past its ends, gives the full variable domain GAGVSQSPSNKVTEKGKDVELRCDPISGHTALYWYRQSLGQGLEFLIYFQGNSAPDKSGLPSDRFSAERTGGSVSTLTIQRTQQEDSAVYLCASSLRGSVSYNEQFFGPGTRLTVL.